This record covers a single TCR beta chain. TCRdb reanalysed the PCR reads using MiXCR and keeps one entry per CDR3 protein. The sample includes some 93,000 distinct CDR3 sequences, roughly a fifth of them seen just once. This sample stems from a study of molecular identifiers for immune sequencing clone quantification. Between the trimmed V and J ends, which lost 0 bases and 1 base, there was a span of 10 bases. The CDR3 contains 15 residues. Germline CDR1 and CDR2: SGHDT and YYEEEE. Source material: naive CD8+ T cells from blood, with Jurkat cell RNA spiked in. Subset of the sample: FACS-sorted CD8+CD4-CCR7+CD45RA+ naive T cells. The V and J genes are TRBV5-6 and TRBJ1-1, with D unresolved. This TCR was recovered from a human donor in good health. Some libraries in this study had Jurkat cell RNA spiked in. CDR3 sequence: CASSLAWRKNTEAFF. DNA of the CDR3: TGTGCCAGCAGCTTGGCCTGGCGGAAGAACACTGAAGCTTTCTTT.